These 9 T cell receptor beta chains were sequenced from one sample in a study of blood T cell repertoires in COVID-19. Produced via immunoSEQ multiplex PCR; TCRdb's table is partial and in-frame only. The sample lists 250,000 to 350,000 clones; around nine tenths were seen once. Sequencing was carried out using peripheral blood. Receptor source: a middle-aged woman who had recovered from COVID-19.

The V gene is TRBV18, the J gene TRBJ1-2; no firm D call. The CDR3 sequence is 14 residues long. V lost 3 bases and J lost 7, with 15 bases in between. The germline gives CDR1 KGHSH, CDR2 LQKENI. The CDR3 region is CASSPDPAGSGYTF. The CDR3, as DNA: TGTGCCAGCTCACCCGACCCGGCGGGTTCTGGCTACACCTTC.

This chain uses TRBV2 with TRBJ2-1, with a possible D match to TRBD2 (6 bases). The CDR3 loop spans 15 amino acids. The V gene lost 6 bases and the J gene lost 0 bases, with 12 bases spanning the gap. Germline assignment: CDR1 SNHLY and CDR2 FYNNEI. CDR3 in amino acids: CASSPGAGSYNEQFF. CDR3 coding DNA: TGTGCCAGCAGCCCAGGAGCGGGCTCCTACAATGAGCAGTTCTTC.

V gene TRBV30 combines with J gene TRBJ2-1; 9 positions agree with TRBD2. The CDR3 has 15 amino acids. The germline gives CDR1 GTSNPN, CDR2 SVGIG (reference sequence). Losses at the gene ends were 3 bases for V and 4 bases for J; bases not matched to a gene: 7. The CDR3 DNA sequence: TGTGCCTGGAGACGCCCTAGCGGGACGTACAATGAGCAGTTCTTC. Residues: CAWRRPSGTYNEQFF.

This chain links TRBV7-9 with TRBJ2-1; a possible D gene is TRBD2 (6 bases). The V gene lost 5 bases and the J gene lost 9 bases, with 17 bases spanning the gap. The CDR3 has 14 amino acids. The germline V gene encodes CDR1 SEHNR and CDR2 FQNEAQ (reference sequence). CDR3 nucleotide sequence: TGTGCCAGCAGCGAACGGGCGGGATTGGGTGAGCAGTTCTTC. Encoded protein: CASSERAGLGEQFF.

The chain links TRBV9 to TRBJ1-1, with 9 bases lining up with TRBD1. The CDR3 loop spans 17 amino acids. Looked up from germline, CDR1 is SGDLS and CDR2 is YYNGEE. Trimming at V came to 0 bases and at J to 3 bases, leaving 9 bases not matched to a gene. The CDR3 spells CASSVVPTGGADTEAFF. The DNA for the CDR3 is TGTGCCAGCAGCGTAGTCCCCACAGGGGGCGCGGACACTGAAGCTTTCTTT. The full variable domain, with the rest looked up from reference TRBV9 and TRBJ1-1, is DSGVTQTPKHLITATGQRVTLRCSPRSGDLSVYWYQQSLDQGLQFLIQYYNGEERAKGNILERFSAQQFPDLHSELNLSSLELGDSALYFCASSVVPTGGADTEAFFGQGTRLTVV.

The chain combines TRBV27 with TRBJ2-3; 7 nucleotides align to TRBD2. CDR1 and CDR2 from the germline V gene are MNHEY and SMNVEV (reference sequence). J was trimmed by 3 bases and V by 3 bases; bases with no gene match: 6. The CDR3 extends over 15 amino acids. The CDR3 loop reads CASSFEGGVTDTQYF. For the CDR3, the DNA is TGTGCCAGCAGTTTTGAGGGAGGGGTGACAGATACGCAGTATTTT.

This chain connects TRBV3-1 (or the pseudogene TRBV3-2) to TRBJ2-2; TRBD1 matches at 7 bases. The CDR3 is made up of 17 amino acids. CDR1 and CDR2 (germline): LGHDT, YNNKEL (reference sequence). J gave up 4 bases and V 2 bases, and 10 bases lay outside the gene matches. The CDR3 DNA reads as TGTGCCAGCAGCCAACCGACAGGGACCTCGGGCACCGGGGAGCTGTTTTTT. Its translation is CASSQPTGTSGTGELFF.

This clone was seen only once. The rearrangement joins TRBV27 to TRBJ2-7; TRBD1 aligns across 8 bases. The CDR3 has 14 amino acids. CDR1 is MNHEY and CDR2 is SMNVEV in the germline V gene (reference sequence). Trimming removed 5 bases from V and 6 bases from J; junction bases left unmatched: 9. The CDR3 protein is CASSRGQDGGEQYF. The CDR3 bases are TGTGCCAGCAGTAGGGGACAGGACGGTGGCGAGCAGTACTTC.

This chain links TRBV21-1 with TRBJ2-5; the table assigns TRBD2, which was not confirmed against the DNA. TRBV21-1 is recorded as a pseudogene. This CDR3 contains 18 residues. As DNA, the CDR3 is TGTGCCAGCAGCAAAGCCTGGGCCACTAGCCTCGCACGGGAGACCCAGTACTTC. As protein: CASSKAWATSLARETQYF.